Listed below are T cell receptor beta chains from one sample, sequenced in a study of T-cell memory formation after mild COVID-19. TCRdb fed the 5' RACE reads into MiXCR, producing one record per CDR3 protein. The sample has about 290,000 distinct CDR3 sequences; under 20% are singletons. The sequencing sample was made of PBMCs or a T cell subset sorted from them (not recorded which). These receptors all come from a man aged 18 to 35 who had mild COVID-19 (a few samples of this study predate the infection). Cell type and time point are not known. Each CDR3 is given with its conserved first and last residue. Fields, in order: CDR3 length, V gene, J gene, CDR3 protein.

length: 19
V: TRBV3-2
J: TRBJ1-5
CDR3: CASSQPKDGLLNSNQPQHF

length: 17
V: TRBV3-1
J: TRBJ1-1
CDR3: CASSQVVQGAGRTEAFF

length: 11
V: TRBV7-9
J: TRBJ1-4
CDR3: CATPILEKLFF

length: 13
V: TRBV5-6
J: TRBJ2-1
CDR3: CASGLAGNNEQFF

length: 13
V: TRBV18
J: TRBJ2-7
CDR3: CASSPPMNYEQYF

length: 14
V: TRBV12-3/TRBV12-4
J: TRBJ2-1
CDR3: CASSRRTGPLGQFF

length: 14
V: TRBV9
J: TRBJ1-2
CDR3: CASSVVPGNYGYTF

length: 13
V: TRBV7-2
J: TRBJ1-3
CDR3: CASSLIPGNTIYF

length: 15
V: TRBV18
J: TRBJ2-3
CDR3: CASSPDGRITDTQYF

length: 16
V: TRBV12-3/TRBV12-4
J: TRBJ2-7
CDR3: CASRATRDPAGYEQYF

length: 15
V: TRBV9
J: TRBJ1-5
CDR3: CASSEEGESNQPQHF

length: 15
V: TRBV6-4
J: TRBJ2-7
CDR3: CASSPSTGWTYEQYF

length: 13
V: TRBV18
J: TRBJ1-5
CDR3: CASSPIQGQPQHF

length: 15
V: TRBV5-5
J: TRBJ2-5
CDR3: CASSFGTTPVETQYF

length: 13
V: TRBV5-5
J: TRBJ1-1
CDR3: CASSLGKNTEAFF

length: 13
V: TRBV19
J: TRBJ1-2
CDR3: CASRVTQGGGYTF

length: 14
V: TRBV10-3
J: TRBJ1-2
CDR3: CAISTDSPEAGYTF

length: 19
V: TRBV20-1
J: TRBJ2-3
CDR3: CSAPRSGLAGVFSTDTQYF

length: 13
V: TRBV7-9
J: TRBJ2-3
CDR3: CAPALRGPDTQYF

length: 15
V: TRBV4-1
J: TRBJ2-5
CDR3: CASSQRLAGVETQYF

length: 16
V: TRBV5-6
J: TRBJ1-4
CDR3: CASSRGPNWTNEKLFF

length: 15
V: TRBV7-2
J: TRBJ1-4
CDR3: CASSLGWGKNEKLFF

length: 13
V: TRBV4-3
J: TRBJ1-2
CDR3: CASSPRRVGGYTF

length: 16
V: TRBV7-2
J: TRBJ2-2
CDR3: CASSHGGGARTGELFF

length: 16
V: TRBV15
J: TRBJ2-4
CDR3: CATSYRDRGAKNIQYF

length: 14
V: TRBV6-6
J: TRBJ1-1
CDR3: CASPPPGGSTEAFF

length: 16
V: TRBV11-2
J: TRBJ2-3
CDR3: CASSLRARGNTDTQYF

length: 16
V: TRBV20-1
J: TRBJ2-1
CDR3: CSAPRAGTSWGNEQFF

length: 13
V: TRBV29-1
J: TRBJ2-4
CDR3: CSAETLAKNIQYF

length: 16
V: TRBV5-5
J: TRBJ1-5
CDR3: CASSLGRTTSNQPQHF

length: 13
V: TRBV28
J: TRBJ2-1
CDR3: CASTTRFANEQFF

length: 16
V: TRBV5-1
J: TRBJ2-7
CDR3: CASSSGPAGDAYEQYF

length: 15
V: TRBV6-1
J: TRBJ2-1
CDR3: CASSVAAGAYNEQFF